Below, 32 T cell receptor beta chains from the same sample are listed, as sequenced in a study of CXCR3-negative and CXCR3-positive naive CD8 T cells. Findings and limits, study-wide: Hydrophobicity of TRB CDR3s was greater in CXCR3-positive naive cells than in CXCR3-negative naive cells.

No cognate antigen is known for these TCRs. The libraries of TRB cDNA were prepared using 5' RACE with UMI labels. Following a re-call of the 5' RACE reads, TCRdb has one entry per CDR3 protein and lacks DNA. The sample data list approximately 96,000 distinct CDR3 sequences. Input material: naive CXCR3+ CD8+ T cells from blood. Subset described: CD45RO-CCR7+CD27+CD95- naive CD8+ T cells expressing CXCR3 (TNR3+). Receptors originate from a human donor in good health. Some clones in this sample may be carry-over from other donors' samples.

The CDR3 is CASSAPSGVGAFF. The gene calls are TRBV7-9 and TRBJ1-1. The CDR3 spans 13 residues. The germline CDR1 and CDR2 sequences are SEHNR and FQNEAQ (reference sequence).

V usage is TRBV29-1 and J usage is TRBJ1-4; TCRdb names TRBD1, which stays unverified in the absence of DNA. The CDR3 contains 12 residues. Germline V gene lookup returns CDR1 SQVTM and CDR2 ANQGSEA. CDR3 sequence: CSGYRGGEKLFF.

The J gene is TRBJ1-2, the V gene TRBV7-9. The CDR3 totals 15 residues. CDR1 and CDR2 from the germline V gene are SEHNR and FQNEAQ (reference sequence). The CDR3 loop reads CASLEVVPPLYGYTF.

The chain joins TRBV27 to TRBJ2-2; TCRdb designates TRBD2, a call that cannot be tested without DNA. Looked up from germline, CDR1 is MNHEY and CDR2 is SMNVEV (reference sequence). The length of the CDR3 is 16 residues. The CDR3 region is CASSPGLAGGSGELFF.

The CDR3 sequence: CATSLKSPAEQFF. The chain employs TRBV24-1 and TRBJ2-1; absent DNA, TCRdb's TRBD2 call cannot be checked. CDR1 KGHDR and CDR2 SFDVKD come from the germline V gene. The CDR3 runs 13 residues.

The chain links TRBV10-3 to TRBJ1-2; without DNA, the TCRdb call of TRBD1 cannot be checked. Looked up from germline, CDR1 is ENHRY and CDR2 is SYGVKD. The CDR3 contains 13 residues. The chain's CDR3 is CAVDRGRIRGYTF.

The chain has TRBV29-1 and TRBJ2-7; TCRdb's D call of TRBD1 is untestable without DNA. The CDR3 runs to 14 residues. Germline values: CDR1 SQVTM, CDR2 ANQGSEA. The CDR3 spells CSVVGLTASYEQYF.

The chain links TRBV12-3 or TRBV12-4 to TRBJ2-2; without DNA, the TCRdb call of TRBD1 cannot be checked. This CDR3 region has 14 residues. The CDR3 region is CASISTGDTGELFF.

The chain's CDR3 is CASSPLAGGNTQYF. The V call is TRBV27, the J call TRBJ2-3; TCRdb's assignment of TRBD2 cannot be checked, as there is no DNA. The CDR3 runs to 14 residues. Germline V gene data show CDR1 as MNHEY and CDR2 as SMNVEV (reference sequence).

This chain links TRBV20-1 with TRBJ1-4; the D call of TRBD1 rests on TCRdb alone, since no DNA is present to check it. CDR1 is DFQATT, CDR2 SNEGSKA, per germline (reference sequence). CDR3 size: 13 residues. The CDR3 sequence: CSAHLTGPEKLFF.

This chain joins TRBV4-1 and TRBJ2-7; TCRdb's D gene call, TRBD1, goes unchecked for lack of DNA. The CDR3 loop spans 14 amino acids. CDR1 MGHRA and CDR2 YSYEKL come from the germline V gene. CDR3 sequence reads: CASSQRDISYEQYF.

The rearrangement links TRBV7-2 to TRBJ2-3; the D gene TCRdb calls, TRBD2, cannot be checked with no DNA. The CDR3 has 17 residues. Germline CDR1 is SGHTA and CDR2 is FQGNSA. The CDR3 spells CASSLGAGSGSTDTQYF.

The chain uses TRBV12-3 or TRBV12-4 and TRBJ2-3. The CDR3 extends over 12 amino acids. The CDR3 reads CASSWDPDTQYF.

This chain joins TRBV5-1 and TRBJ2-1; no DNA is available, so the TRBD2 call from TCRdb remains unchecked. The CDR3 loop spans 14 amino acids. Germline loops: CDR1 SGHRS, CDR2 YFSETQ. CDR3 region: CASSPGLAGFIPFF. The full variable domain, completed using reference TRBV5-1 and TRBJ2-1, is KAGVTQTPRYLIKTRGQQVTLSCSPISGHRSVSWYQQTPGQGLQFLFEYFSETQRNKGNFPGRFSGRQFSNSRSEMNVSTLELGDSALYLCASSPGLAGFIPFFGPGTRLTVL.

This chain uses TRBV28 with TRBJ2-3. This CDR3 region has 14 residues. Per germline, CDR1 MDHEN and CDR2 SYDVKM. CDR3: CASSEEWSTDTQYF.

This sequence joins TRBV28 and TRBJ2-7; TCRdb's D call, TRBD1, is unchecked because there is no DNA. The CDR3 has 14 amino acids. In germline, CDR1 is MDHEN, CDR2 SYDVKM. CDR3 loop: CASSFSGDTYEQYF.

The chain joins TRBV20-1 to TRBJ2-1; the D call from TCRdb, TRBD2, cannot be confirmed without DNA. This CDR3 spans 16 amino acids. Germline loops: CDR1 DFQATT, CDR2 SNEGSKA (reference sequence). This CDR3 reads CSARGGVAGVYNEQFF.

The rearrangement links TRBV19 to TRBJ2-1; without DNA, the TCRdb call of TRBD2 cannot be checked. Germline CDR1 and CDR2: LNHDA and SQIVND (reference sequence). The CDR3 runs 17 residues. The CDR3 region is CASSNPRLAGLHDEQFF.

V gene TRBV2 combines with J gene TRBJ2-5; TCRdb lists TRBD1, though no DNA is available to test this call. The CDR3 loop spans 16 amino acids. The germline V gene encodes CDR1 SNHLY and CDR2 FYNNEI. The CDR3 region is CASTPVQGMPWETQYF.

The CDR3 here is CASSLGCEQFF. This chain connects TRBV5-1 to TRBJ2-1. The CDR3 totals 11 residues. Germline loops: CDR1 SGHRS, CDR2 YFSETQ.

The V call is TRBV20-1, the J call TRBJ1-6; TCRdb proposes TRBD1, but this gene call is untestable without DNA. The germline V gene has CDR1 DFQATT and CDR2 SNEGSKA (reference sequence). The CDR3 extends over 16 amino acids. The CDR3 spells CSARDLTESYNSPLHF.

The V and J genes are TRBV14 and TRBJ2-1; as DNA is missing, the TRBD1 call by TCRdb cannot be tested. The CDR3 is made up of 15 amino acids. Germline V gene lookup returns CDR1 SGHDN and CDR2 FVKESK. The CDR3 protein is CASSWTGGDYNEQFF. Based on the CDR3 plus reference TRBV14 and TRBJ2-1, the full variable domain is EAGVTQFPSHSVIEKGQTVTLRCDPISGHDNLYWYRRVMGKEIKFLLHFVKESKQDESGMPNNRFLAERTGGTYSTLKVQPAELEDSGVYFCASSWTGGDYNEQFFGPGTRLTVL.

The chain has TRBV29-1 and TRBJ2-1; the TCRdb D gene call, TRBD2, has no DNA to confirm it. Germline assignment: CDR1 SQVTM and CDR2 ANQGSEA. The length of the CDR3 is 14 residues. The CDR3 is CSVTGTSGNLQQFF.

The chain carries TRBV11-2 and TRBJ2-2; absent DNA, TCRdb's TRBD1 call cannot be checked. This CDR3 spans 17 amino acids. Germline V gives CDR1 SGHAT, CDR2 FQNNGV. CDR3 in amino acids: CASSLDWGTANTGELFF.

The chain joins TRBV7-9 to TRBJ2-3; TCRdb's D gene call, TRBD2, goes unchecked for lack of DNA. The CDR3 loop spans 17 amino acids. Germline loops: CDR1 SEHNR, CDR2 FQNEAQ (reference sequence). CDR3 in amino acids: CASSSQLSGGRLDTQYF.

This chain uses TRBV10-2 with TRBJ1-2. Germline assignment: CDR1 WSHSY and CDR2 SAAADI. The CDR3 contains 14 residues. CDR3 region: CASSDWEFDYGYTF.

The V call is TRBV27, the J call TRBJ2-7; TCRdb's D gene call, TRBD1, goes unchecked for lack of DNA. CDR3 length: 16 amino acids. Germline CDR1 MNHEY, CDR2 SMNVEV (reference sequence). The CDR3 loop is CASSVLLQGIFHEQYF.

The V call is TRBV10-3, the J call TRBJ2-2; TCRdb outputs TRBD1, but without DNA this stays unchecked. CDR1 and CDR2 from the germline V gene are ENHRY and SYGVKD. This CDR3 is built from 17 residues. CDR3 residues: CAISEDGTLRGTGELFF.

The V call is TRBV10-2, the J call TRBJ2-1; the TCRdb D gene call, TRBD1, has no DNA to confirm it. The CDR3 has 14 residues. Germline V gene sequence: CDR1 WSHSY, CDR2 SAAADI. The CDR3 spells CASSGALVDNEQFF.

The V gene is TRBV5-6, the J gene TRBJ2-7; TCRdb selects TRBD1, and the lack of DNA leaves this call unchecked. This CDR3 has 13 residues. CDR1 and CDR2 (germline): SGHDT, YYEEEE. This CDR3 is CASSLFGGREQYF.

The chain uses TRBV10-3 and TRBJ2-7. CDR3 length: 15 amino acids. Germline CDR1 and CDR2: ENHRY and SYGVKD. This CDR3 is CAISEWSGGSYEQYF.

This CDR3 reads CSVDQTGDFYEQYF. This chain joins TRBV29-1 and TRBJ2-7; TCRdb picks TRBD2, but there is no DNA to check that call. CDR1 and CDR2 (germline): SQVTM, ANQGSEA. The CDR3 covers 14 residues.